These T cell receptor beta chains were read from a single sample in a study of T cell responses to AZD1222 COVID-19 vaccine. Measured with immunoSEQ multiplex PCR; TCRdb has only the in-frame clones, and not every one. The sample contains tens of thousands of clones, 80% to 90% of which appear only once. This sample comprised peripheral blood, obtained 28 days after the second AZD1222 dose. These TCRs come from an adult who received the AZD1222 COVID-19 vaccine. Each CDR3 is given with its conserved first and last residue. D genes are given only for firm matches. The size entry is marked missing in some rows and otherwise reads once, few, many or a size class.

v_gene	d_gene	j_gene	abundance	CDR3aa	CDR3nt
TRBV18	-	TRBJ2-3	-	CASSLTGNTDTQYF	TGTGCCAGCTCACTAACGGGAAACACAGATACGCAGTATTTT
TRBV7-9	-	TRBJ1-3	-	CASSLALTSSGNTIYF	TGTGCCAGCAGCTTAGCTCTGACAAGCTCTGGAAACACCATATATTTT
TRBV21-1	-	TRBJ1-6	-	CASSNDSSPLHF	TGTGCCAGCAGCAACGACAGTTCACCCCTCCACTTT
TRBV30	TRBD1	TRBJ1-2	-	CAWTGTDYGYTF	TGTGCCTGGACCGGGACAGACTATGGCTACACCTTC
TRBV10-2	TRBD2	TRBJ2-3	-	CASSESGRTTDTQYF	TGCGCCAGCAGTGAGAGCGGGAGGACCACAGATACGCAGTATTTT
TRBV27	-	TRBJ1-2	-	CASSFSSSGGGYTF	TGTGCCAGCAGTTTTAGTTCCAGTGGAGGTGGCTACACCTTC
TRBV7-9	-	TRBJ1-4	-	CASSFSVLPGTNEKLFF	TGTGCCAGCAGCTTTTCTGTACTTCCGGGGACTAATGAAAAACTGTTTTTT
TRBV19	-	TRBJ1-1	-	CASSMWQGWSEAFF	TGTGCCAGTAGTATGTGGCAGGGGTGGTCTGAAGCTTTCTTT
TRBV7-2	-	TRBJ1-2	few	CASSLGGSYGYTF	TGTGCCAGCAGCTTAGGGGGCAGCTATGGCTACACCTTC
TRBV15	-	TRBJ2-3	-	CATSRDPRQGLHTQYF	TGTGCCACCAGCAGAGACCCGAGACAGGGACTCCATACGCAGTATTTT
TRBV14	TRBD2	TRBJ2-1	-	CASSLREPYNEQFF	TGTGCCAGCAGCCTGCGGGAGCCATACAATGAGCAGTTCTTC
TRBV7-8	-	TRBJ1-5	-	CASSLSPIARQPQHF	TGTGCCAGCAGCTTATCTCCCATTGCCCGGCAGCCCCAGCATTTT
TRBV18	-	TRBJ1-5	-	CASSPEQYQPQHF	TGTGCCAGCTCACCAGAACAATATCAGCCCCAGCATTTT
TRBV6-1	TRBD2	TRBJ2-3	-	CASSVTSGRATDTQYF	TGTGCCAGCAGTGTTACTAGCGGGAGGGCCACAGATACGCAGTATTTT
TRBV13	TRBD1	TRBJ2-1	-	CASSSGTGKSDEQFF	TGTGCCAGCAGCTCCGGGACAGGGAAGTCCGATGAGCAGTTCTTC
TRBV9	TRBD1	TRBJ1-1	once	CASSVDLPRGPEQGMGEAFF	TGTGCCAGCAGCGTAGACCTCCCACGGGGACCCGAACAGGGGATGGGTGAAGCTTTCTTT
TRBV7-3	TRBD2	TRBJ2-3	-	CASSSSGRATDTQYF	TGTGCCAGCAGCTCTAGCGGGAGGGCCACAGATACGCAGTATTTT
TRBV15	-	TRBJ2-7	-	CATSRDQGLGSYEQYF	TGTGCCACCAGCAGAGATCAAGGACTCGGCTCCTACGAGCAGTACTTC
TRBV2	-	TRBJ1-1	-	CASIREVGDTEAFF	TGTGCCAGCATCCGGGAGGTGGGCGACACTGAAGCTTTCTTT
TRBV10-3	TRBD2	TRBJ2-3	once	CAISLAGPGNTDTQYF	TGTGCCATCAGTCTAGCGGGCCCGGGGAACACAGATACGCAGTATTTT
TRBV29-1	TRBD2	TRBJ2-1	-	CSVGLAGGNEQFF	TGCAGCGTGGGACTAGCGGGGGGAAATGAGCAGTTCTTC
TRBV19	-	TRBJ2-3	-	CASTPVGRRTDTQYF	TGTGCCAGTACCCCAGTGGGGAGGCGCACAGATACGCAGTATTTT
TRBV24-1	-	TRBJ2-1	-	CATRGSDNEQFF	TGTGCCACCAGAGGGAGTGACAATGAGCAGTTCTTC
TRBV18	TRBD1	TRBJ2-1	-	CASSLGTGGMNEQFF	TGTGCCAGCTCACTTGGCACAGGGGGTATGAATGAGCAGTTCTTC
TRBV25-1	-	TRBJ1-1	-	CASSEFKDTEAFF	TGTGCCAGCAGTGAATTTAAAGACACTGAAGCTTTCTTT
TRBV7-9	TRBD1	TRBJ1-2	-	CASSETGDYGYTF	TGTGCCAGCAGCGAGACAGGGGACTATGGCTACACCTTC
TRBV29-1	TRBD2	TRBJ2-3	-	CSLTSASTDTQYF	TGCAGCCTGACTAGCGCAAGCACAGATACGCAGTATTTT
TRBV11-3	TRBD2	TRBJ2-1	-	CASSPFGTSNDNEQFF	TGTGCCAGCAGCCCCTTCGGGACTAGCAACGACAATGAGCAGTTCTTC
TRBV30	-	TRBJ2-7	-	CAWRGHYEQYF	TGTGCCTGGAGAGGACACTACGAGCAGTACTTC
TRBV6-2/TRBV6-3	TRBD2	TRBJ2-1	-	CASSYSRTSGSYNEQFF	TGTGCCAGCAGTTACTCTAGGACTAGCGGGAGCTACAATGAGCAGTTCTTC
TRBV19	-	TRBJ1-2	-	CASSRASSADYGYTF	TGTGCCAGTAGTCGGGCCTCCTCGGCTGACTATGGCTACACCTTC
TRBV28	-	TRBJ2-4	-	CASRRDGNIQYF	TGTGCCAGTAGAAGGGACGGAAACATTCAGTACTTC
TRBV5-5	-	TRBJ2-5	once	CASSLDVGRETQYF	TGTGCCAGCAGCTTGGACGTGGGCAGAGAGACCCAGTACTTC
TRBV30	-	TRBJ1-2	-	CAWSVGVNYGYTF	TGTGCCTGGAGTGTCGGGGTAAACTATGGCTACACCTTC
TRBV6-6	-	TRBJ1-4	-	CASSYRGGDGEKLFF	TGTGCCAGCAGTTATCGGGGCGGGGACGGAGAAAAACTGTTTTTT
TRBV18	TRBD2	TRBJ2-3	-	CASSPPRGGSTDTQYF	TGTGCCAGCTCACCACCGCGCGGGGGAAGCACAGATACGCAGTATTTT
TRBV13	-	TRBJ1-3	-	CASSLGHSGNTIYF	TGTGCCAGCAGCTTGGGGCATTCTGGAAACACCATATATTTT
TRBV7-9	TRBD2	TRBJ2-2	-	CASSRGDPNTGELFF	TGTGCCAGCAGCCGGGGGGATCCGAACACCGGGGAGCTGTTTTTT
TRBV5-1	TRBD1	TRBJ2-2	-	CASSGQGVAGELFF	TGCGCCAGCAGCGGACAGGGAGTGGCTGGGGAGCTGTTTTTT
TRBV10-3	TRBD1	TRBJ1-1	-	CAISERSGGEKKNTEAFF	TGTGCCATCAGTGAAAGATCAGGGGGGGAAAAGAAGAACACTGAAGCTTTCTTT
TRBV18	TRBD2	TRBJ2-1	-	CASSPRVLAGGSYNEQFF	TGTGCCAGCTCACCAAGGGTCCTAGCGGGGGGCTCCTACAATGAGCAGTTCTTC
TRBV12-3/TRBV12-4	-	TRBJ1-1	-	CASSGRRAREAFF	TGTGCCAGCAGCGGGAGACGGGCAAGGGAAGCTTTCTTT